The 30 T cell receptor beta chains in this list originate from one sample, sequenced in a study of T cell repertoires in cytomegalovirus infection. Using its own MiXCR run on the reads, TCRdb lists one record per CDR3 protein. Found here are fewer than 550,000 distinct CDR3 sequences, roughly 30% of them singletons; the top ten hold roughly 13%. The sequenced sample was PBMCs. The receptor source for this set is a human donor in good health (CMV status not recorded). Some clones in this sample may be carry-over from other donors' samples.

The sample holds many counts of this clonotype. V gene TRBV7-9 combines with J gene TRBJ2-5; D is uncertain. The CDR3 length is 13 residues. The ends were cut back, 1 base at V and 7 bases at J, with 10 bases in the middle. Looked up from germline, CDR1 is SEHNR and CDR2 is FQNEAQ (reference sequence). DNA for the CDR3: TGTGCCAGCAGCTTAGGGACGCGCGGGACCCAGTACTTC. It codes for CASSLGTRGTQYF.

This rearrangement joins TRBV28 to TRBJ2-3; D call uncertain. Between the trimmed V and J ends, which lost 1 base and 2 bases, there was a span of 7 bases. The germline V gene encodes CDR1 MDHEN and CDR2 SYDVKM. This CDR3 has 14 residues. CDR3 sequence: CASSLLVFTDTQYF. As DNA, the CDR3 is TGTGCCAGCAGTTTATTAGTCTTCACAGATACGCAGTATTTT.

There are a few counts of this clonotype. The chain couples TRBV6-5 to TRBJ2-6; no reliable D call. Trimming took off 1 base at V and 1 base at J, with 11 bases between the two ends. From germline, CDR1 is MNHEY and CDR2 SVGAGI. The CDR3 runs to 17 residues. CDR3 DNA sequence: TGTGCCAGCAGTTACTTGTCGGGTATTTCTGGGGCCAACGTCCTGACTTTC. Translating it yields CASSYLSGISGANVLTF.

This clonotype was seen once. This chain uses TRBV12-3 or TRBV12-4 with TRBJ2-1; 12 bases fit TRBD2. This CDR3 is 15 amino acids long. Trimming removed 7 bases from V and 9 bases from J; junction bases left unmatched: 10. CDR3 residues: CASTPTALAGGEQFF. The CDR3 DNA reads as TGTGCCAGCACCCCAACCGCACTAGCGGGGGGTGAGCAGTTCTTC.

This clonotype was counted ten times or more. V and J are TRBV7-6 and TRBJ1-6; possible D gene TRBD1, 5 bases. The CDR3 consists of 15 residues. Germline V gene lookup returns CDR1 SGHVS and CDR2 FNYEAQ. V was cut by 1 base and J by 11 bases, with 15 bases left in between. DNA of the CDR3: TGTGCCAGCAGCTTAGTCGCAGGGCGAAAGGCACCCCTCCACTTT. It codes for CASSLVAGRKAPLHF. The full variable domain, completed using reference TRBV7-6 and TRBJ1-6, is GAGVSQSPRYKVTKRGQDVALRCDPISGHVSLYWYRQALGQGPEFLTYFNYEAQQDKSGLPNDRFSAERPEGSISTLTIQRTEQRDSAMYRCASSLVAGRKAPLHFGNGTRLTVT.

The CDR3 DNA reads TGCAGCGTTAATGGACAGGGAAGCGGTGGGGCCAACGTCCTGACTTTC. Amino acids: CSVNGQGSGGANVLTF. The V call is TRBV29-1, the J call TRBJ2-6; 8 nucleotides align to TRBD1. This CDR3 is built from 16 residues. V gave up 5 bases and J gave up 3 bases; unmatched junction bases: 9. Germline CDR1 is SQVTM and CDR2 is ANQGSEA.

This clonotype was found a few times. The J gene is TRBJ2-7, the V gene TRBV7-9; D remains ambiguous. Looked up from germline, CDR1 is SEHNR and CDR2 is FQNEAQ (reference sequence). The CDR3 contains 13 residues. Trimming removed 5 bases at V and 2 bases at J, with 10 bases between. The chain's CDR3 is CASSPLGAYEQYF. Written as DNA, the CDR3 is TGTGCCAGCAGCCCTTTAGGAGCCTACGAGCAGTACTTC. Drawing the rest from reference TRBV7-9 and TRBJ2-7, the complete variable domain is DTGVSQNPRHKITKRGQNVTFRCDPISEHNRLYWYRQTLGQGPEFLTYFQNEAQLEKSRLLSDRFSAERPKGSFSTLEIQRTEQGDSAMYLCASSPLGAYEQYFGPGTRLTVT.

This clonotype showed up many times. The V and J genes are TRBV7-8 and TRBJ2-7; 9 positions agree with TRBD2. V lost 9 bases, J lost 4 bases, and 19 bases stayed unmatched. Germline V CDR1 and CDR2: SGHVS, FQNEAQ. The CDR3 is 17 residues long. The CDR3 protein is CASTYQDGGGAFYEQYF. CDR3 nucleotides: TGTGCCAGTACCTACCAGGATGGCGGGGGGGCCTTTTACGAGCAGTACTTC.

The chain is built from TRBV27 and TRBJ1-4; D may be TRBD1 (5 bases). V was trimmed by 0 bases and J by 8 bases, leaving 13 bases between them. CDR3 length: 15 residues. Germline assignment: CDR1 MNHEY and CDR2 SMNVEV (reference sequence). The CDR3 DNA follows: TGTGCCAGCAGTTTATCTAGGGGATTTGGAGAAAAACTGTTTTTT. Translated: CASSLSRGFGEKLFF.

This clonotype was seen a few times. The genes are TRBV19 and TRBJ2-1, with 9 nucleotides matching TRBD1. The J segment lost 5 bases and the V segment lost 5 bases, leaving 13 bases of the junction unmatched. The CDR3 consists of 17 residues. Germline V gives CDR1 LNHDA, CDR2 SQIVND (reference sequence). CDR3 residues: CASSPAQGAGFDNEQFF. CDR3 DNA sequence: TGTGCCAGTAGTCCCGCACAGGGGGCGGGGTTCGACAATGAGCAGTTCTTC.

The V gene is TRBV5-5, the J gene TRBJ1-5; D is uncertain. CDR1 and CDR2 from the germline V gene are SGHKS and YYEKEE (reference sequence). CDR3 size: 15 residues. Between the trimmed V and J ends, which lost 0 bases and 2 bases, there was a span of 9 bases. The CDR3 DNA reads TGTGCCAGCAGCTTGGTTTCCTGGGGCAATCAGCCCCAGCATTTT. This sequence encodes CASSLVSWGNQPQHF.

This clonotype was detected a few times. The chain is built from TRBV6-2 or TRBV6-3 and TRBJ1-1, with D maybe TRBD1 (6 bases). Per the germline V gene, CDR1 is MNHEY and CDR2 is SVGEGT. The V end was cut by 7 bases, the J end by 11 bases, with 17 bases between. The CDR3 has 12 amino acids. The CDR3 region is CASISGGAEAFF. CDR3 nucleotide sequence: TGTGCCAGCATTTCGGGGGGGGCAGAGGCTTTCTTT.

The chain couples TRBV6-6 to TRBJ2-7, with D possibly matching TRBD1 (6 bases). Trimming left V 6 bases short and J 0 bases short, with 15 bases between. CDR1 and CDR2 from the germline V gene are MNHNY and SVGAGI (reference sequence). This CDR3 is built from 15 residues. This CDR3 is CASRSRQDSSYEQYF. CDR3 sequence (DNA): TGTGCCAGCAGGTCGAGACAGGATTCCTCCTACGAGCAGTACTTC.

The chain recombines TRBV27 with TRBJ1-1; D is unclear. The ends were cut back, 5 bases at V and 3 bases at J, with 19 bases in the middle. CDR3 length: 16 residues. Germline V CDR1 and CDR2: MNHEY, SMNVEV (reference sequence). CDR3 coding DNA: TGTGCCAGCAGTGTAAGAACCGGGCCCTTCTACACTGAAGCTTTCTTT. As protein: CASSVRTGPFYTEAFF.

The sample holds one count of this clonotype. The chain has TRBV15 and TRBJ2-6; maybe TRBD2 (5 bases). The CDR3 is 16 amino acids. V gave up 7 bases and J gave up 1 base, with 14 bases separating them. Germline values: CDR1 LNHNV, CDR2 YYDKDF (reference sequence). CDR3 sequence reads: CATIARSGSGANVLTF. The CDR3 DNA reads as TGTGCCACCATCGCAAGGTCGGGATCTGGGGCCAACGTCCTGACTTTC.

J is TRBJ2-5 and V is TRBV7-2; the D gene is possibly TRBD2 (6 bases). Germline V gene data show CDR1 as SGHTA and CDR2 as FQGNSA. The CDR3 contains 14 residues. V lost 3 bases and J lost 5, with 13 bases in between. The CDR3, as DNA: TGTGCCAGCAGCTTCGTGGGCGCGGGGGAGACCCAGTACTTC. It yields the protein CASSFVGAGETQYF.

The chain has TRBV6-1 and TRBJ1-1; D may be TRBD1 (5 bases). Deletions cut 2 bases from V and 4 bases from J, with 11 bases between. Germline CDR1 and CDR2: MNHNS and SASEGT. CDR3 length: 14 residues. The CDR3 sequence: CASSESAGPTEAFF. CDR3 coding DNA: TGTGCCAGCAGTGAATCGGCAGGGCCCACTGAAGCTTTCTTT.

The rearrangement uses TRBV12-5 and TRBJ2-1, with 7 bases matching TRBD2. The J segment lost 7 bases and the V segment lost 1 base, leaving 7 bases of the junction unmatched. The CDR3 extends over 15 amino acids. Germline V lookup: CDR1 LGHNT, CDR2 FRNRAP. CDR3 region: CASGLDGKGGNEQFF. CDR3 sequence (DNA): TGTGCTAGTGGTTTGGACGGGAAGGGAGGGAATGAGCAGTTCTTC. Looking up the rest from reference TRBV12-5 and TRBJ2-1 gives the full variable domain: DARVTQTPRHKVTEMGQEVTMRCQPILGHNTVFWYRQTMMQGLELLAYFRNRAPLDDSGMPKDRFSAEMPDATLATLKIQPSEPRDSAVYFCASGLDGKGGNEQFFGPGTRLTVL.

This clonotype appeared many times. CDR3 region: CASSLNFRQGGSGNTIYF. In DNA form, the CDR3 reads TGTGCCAGCAGCTTAAATTTCCGGCAGGGAGGATCTGGAAACACCATATATTTT. The rearrangement links TRBV7-2 to TRBJ1-3; D is perhaps TRBD1 (5 bases). Germline loops: CDR1 SGHTA, CDR2 FQGNSA. V shed 2 bases and J shed 1 base, with 18 bases lying between them. This CDR3 region has 18 residues.

This clonotype was recorded a few times. The gene calls are TRBV30 and TRBJ1-2, with D unresolved. The CDR3 consists of 11 residues. V lost 2 bases and J 6 bases, leaving 7 bases between the germline ends. CDR1 is GTSNPN and CDR2 is SVGIG in the germline V gene (reference sequence). In nucleotides, the CDR3 is TGTGCCTGGAGTCAGGAGAATGGCTACACCTTC. Encoded protein: CAWSQENGYTF.

This chain joins TRBV19 and TRBJ2-2, with 9 nucleotides matching TRBD1. The germline CDR1 and CDR2 sequences are LNHDA and SQIVND (reference sequence). The CDR3 loop spans 19 amino acids. Unmatched junction bases numbered 13, after V lost 1 base and J lost 4 bases. The CDR3, as DNA: TGTGCCAGTAGTATAGTATTTCTATTGGGACAGGGCCCCACCGGGGAGCTGTTTTTT. Its protein is CASSIVFLLGQGPTGELFF.

This clonotype came up a few times. The chain has TRBV6-6 and TRBJ1-2; TRBD1 matches 8 bases. This CDR3 spans 15 amino acids. Trimming at V came to 2 bases and at J to 5 bases, leaving 7 bases not matched to a gene. Looked up from germline, CDR1 is MNHNY and CDR2 is SVGAGI (reference sequence). CDR3: CASSYPPDRVYGYTF. Written as DNA, the CDR3 is TGTGCCAGCAGTTACCCCCCGGACAGGGTTTATGGCTACACCTTC.

This clonotype was counted ten times or more. V and J are TRBV7-2 and TRBJ2-3; D may be TRBD2 (6 bases). Germline values: CDR1 SGHTA, CDR2 FQGNSA. V was pared by 1 base and J by 0 bases, with 11 bases between. The CDR3 spans 16 residues. The CDR3 DNA reads as TGTGCCAGCAGCTTAGACCTGCGGGGTAGCACAGATACGCAGTATTTT. It is translated as CASSLDLRGSTDTQYF.

This clonotype was observed at least ten times. The chain recombines TRBV12-3 or TRBV12-4 with TRBJ1-5; no clear D gene. V dropped 7 bases and J dropped 4 bases, with 8 bases sitting between them. The CDR3 consists of 12 residues. The CDR3 sequence: CASTVDNQPQHF. CDR3 nucleotide sequence: TGTGCCAGCACCGTTGATAATCAGCCCCAGCATTTT.

J is TRBJ2-7 and V is TRBV6-1; D tentatively fits TRBD1 or TRBD2 (6 bases each). The V end lost 5 bases, the J end lost 3 bases, and 20 bases lay between the germline ends. CDR1 and CDR2 from the germline V gene are MNHNS and SASEGT. This CDR3 spans 16 amino acids. The CDR3 loop reads CASSPDPGGRYYEQYF. The CDR3 DNA reads TGTGCCAGCAGTCCAGATCCCGGGGGCCGGTACTACGAGCAGTACTTC.

In its sample, this clonotype was seen a few times. The rearrangement links TRBV5-6 to TRBJ2-2; D unclear. The CDR3 length is 15 residues. Trimming removed 0 bases at V and 4 bases at J, with 10 bases between. Germline V gene sequence: CDR1 SGHDT, CDR2 YYEEEE. CDR3 sequence reads: CASSLGGRTTGELFF. The DNA of the CDR3 is TGTGCCAGCAGCTTGGGTGGCAGGACCACCGGGGAGCTGTTTTTT.

This clonotype occurred many times. The rearrangement uses TRBV7-6 and TRBJ1-3, with 9 bases lining up with TRBD1. The CDR3 is 15 amino acids. Germline values: CDR1 SGHVS, CDR2 FNYEAQ. J gave up 4 bases and V 4 bases, and 5 bases lay outside the gene matches. CDR3 in DNA: TGTGCCAGCAGCTCCCCACAGGGGGCGGGAAACACCATATATTTT. Translating it yields CASSSPQGAGNTIYF.

This clonotype was observed a handful of times. The chain has TRBV7-9 and TRBJ2-7; D is possibly TRBD1 (6 bases). Germline CDR1 SEHNR, CDR2 FQNEAQ (reference sequence). The CDR3 is made up of 16 amino acids. Trimming pared 5 bases from V and 1 base from J, leaving 18 bases between. The CDR3 loop is CASSPGTPAYSYEQYF. CDR3 nucleotide sequence: TGTGCCAGCAGCCCAGGGACACCGGCGTATTCCTACGAGCAGTACTTC.

The V call is TRBV6-5, the J call TRBJ1-1; D call uncertain. V lost 5 bases and J 4 bases, leaving 8 bases between the germline ends. The germline CDR1 and CDR2 sequences are MNHEY and SVGAGI. The CDR3 is 12 residues long. The CDR3 spells CASSRPGTEAFF. CDR3 sequence (DNA): TGTGCCAGCAGTAGGCCGGGCACTGAAGCTTTCTTT.

The chain employs TRBV6-2 or TRBV6-3 and TRBJ2-7, with D uncertain. The ends were cut back, 0 bases at V and 10 bases at J, with 10 bases in the middle. This CDR3 comprises 12 residues. The germline V gene encodes CDR1 MNHEY and CDR2 SVGEGT. DNA of the CDR3: TGTGCCAGCAGTTACTCGGTTTCACTTCAGTACTTC. It is translated as CASSYSVSLQYF.